Below are 21 T cell receptor beta chains sequenced from a single sample in a study of identical twins. TCRdb processed the 5' RACE reads anew with MiXCR; each CDR3 protein has one entry. The table includes about 660,000 distinct CDR3 sequences, 8% to 9% detected once. The same sample was also studied in work on yellow fever vaccine responses in identical twins.

Sequences were obtained from PBMCs. All receptors derive from a woman under 30 in good health.

This clonotype has only a few counts. The rearrangement links TRBV9 to TRBJ2-3; 10 nucleotides align to TRBD2. The V gene's germline CDR1 is SGDLS and CDR2 YYNGEE. With 1 base clipped from V and 0 bases from J, the junction kept 8 bases outside the gene matches. This CDR3 has 18 residues. CDR3 in amino acids: CASSVTSSGGPSTDTQYF. As DNA, the CDR3 is TGTGCCAGCAGCGTAACTTCTAGCGGGGGCCCTAGCACAGATACGCAGTATTTT.

This chain connects TRBV7-2 to TRBJ2-3; no clear D gene. Germline CDR1 is SGHTA and CDR2 is FQGNSA. The CDR3 length is 13 residues. V was clipped by 0 bases and J by 3 bases, with 4 bases between them. The CDR3: CASSLAWTDTQYF. As DNA, the CDR3 is TGTGCCAGCAGCTTAGCTTGGACAGATACGCAGTATTTT.

The sample holds many counts of this clonotype. The chain uses TRBV7-8 and TRBJ1-1; D not resolved. V gave up 1 base and J gave up 2 bases, with 8 bases separating them. CDR1 and CDR2 from the germline V gene are SGHVS and FQNEAQ. CDR3 length: 14 amino acids. CDR3 in amino acids: CASSLVVGNTEAFF. CDR3 in DNA: TGTGCCAGCAGCTTAGTCGTAGGTAACACTGAAGCTTTCTTT.

The chain links TRBV28 to TRBJ2-2; D gene unclear. With 6 bases removed from V and 6 bases from J, the gap between germline ends came to 17 bases. Germline CDR1 and CDR2: MDHEN and SYDVKM. This CDR3 comprises 15 residues. CDR3 residues: CASSPDMLVAGELFF. The CDR3 DNA sequence: TGTGCCAGCAGCCCTGACATGTTGGTAGCCGGGGAGCTGTTTTTT.

This clonotype was seen many times. The chain is built from TRBV12-3 or TRBV12-4 and TRBJ2-7; 7 bases are shared with TRBD1. Trimming removed 5 bases from V and 2 bases from J; junction bases left unmatched: 9. The CDR3 is made up of 15 amino acids. CDR3 nucleotides: TGTGCCAGCAGTCTCGACAGGGCAAAGACCTACGAGCAGTACTTC. Translating it yields CASSLDRAKTYEQYF.

Only a few counts were recorded for this clonotype. DNA for the CDR3: TGTGCCAGCAGCCCAGACCAGATAGGGACAGATACGCAGTATTTT. This codes for CASSPDQIGTDTQYF. This chain uses TRBV11-2 with TRBJ2-3; D remains unclear. The V gene lost 5 bases and the J gene lost 3 bases, with 15 bases spanning the gap. Germline V gives CDR1 SGHAT, CDR2 FQNNGV. The CDR3 spans 15 residues.

V is TRBV12-3 or TRBV12-4 and J is TRBJ1-4, with D perhaps TRBD1 (6 bases). V lost 5 bases to trimming and J lost 10 bases, with 14 bases between them. The CDR3 sequence is 13 residues long. The CDR3 nucleotides read TGTGCCAGCAGTATCCGGACAGAGGGAAAACTGTTTTTT. Translation: CASSIRTEGKLFF.

In its sample, this clonotype was seen many times. This sequence joins TRBV29-1 and TRBJ2-7; 7 positions match TRBD1. Per the germline V gene, CDR1 is SQVTM and CDR2 is ANQGSEA. After removal of 5 bases from V and 0 bases from J, the junction contained 1 base not matched to a gene. The CDR3 has 12 amino acids. CDR3 sequence (DNA): TGCAGCGTTCGGGACAGCTCCTACGAGCAGTACTTC. Amino acid sequence: CSVRDSSYEQYF.

The chain has TRBV7-2 and TRBJ2-3; no clear D gene. The germline V gene encodes CDR1 SGHTA and CDR2 FQGNSA. Trimming stripped 5 bases from V and 3 bases from J, with 15 bases between. This CDR3 is 15 amino acids long. As DNA, the CDR3 is TGTGCCAGCAGCCCCCCTATGTCGCCAACAGATACGCAGTATTTT. It specifies CASSPPMSPTDTQYF. Together with reference TRBV7-2 and TRBJ2-3, the CDR3 gives the full variable domain: GAGVSQSPSNKVTEKGKDVELRCDPISGHTALYWYRQSLGQGLEFLIYFQGNSAPDKSGLPSDRFSAERTGGSVSTLTIQRTQQEDSAVYLCASSPPMSPTDTQYFGPGTRLTVL.

This clonotype was detected a few times. This chain links TRBV9 with TRBJ2-1, with TRBD2 matching 7 bases. After removal of 0 bases from V and 12 bases from J, the junction contained 9 bases not matched to a gene. The CDR3 contains 14 residues. Germline loops: CDR1 SGDLS, CDR2 YYNGEE. CDR3 protein: CASSVGGGLGWQFF. The CDR3 region has the DNA TGTGCCAGCAGCGTAGGGGGGGGGTTAGGCTGGCAGTTCTTC.

The chain combines TRBV5-6 with TRBJ2-1; perhaps TRBD2 as D (5 bases). In germline, CDR1 is SGHDT, CDR2 YYEEEE. This CDR3 is built from 16 residues. V lost 7 bases, J lost 2 bases, and 19 bases lay in between. This CDR3 reads CASHREGGGTYNEQFF. CDR3 sequence (DNA): TGTGCCAGCCACCGCGAGGGCGGCGGTACCTACAATGAGCAGTTCTTC.

This clonotype was detected a few times. The V gene is TRBV7-9, the J gene TRBJ2-2; TRBD1 agrees at 7 bases. Unmatched junction bases numbered 7, after V lost 5 bases and J lost 4 bases. Germline CDR1 is SEHNR and CDR2 is FQNEAQ (reference sequence). The length of the CDR3 is 15 residues. CDR3 sequence (DNA): TGTGCCAGCAGCATAACAGGGGTCGGCACCGGGGAGCTGTTTTTT. Its protein product is CASSITGVGTGELFF.

This clonotype has at least ten counts. The J gene is TRBJ2-1, the V gene TRBV4-1, with TRBD1 matching over 9 bases. This CDR3 comprises 16 residues. Germline V gene data show CDR1 as MGHRA and CDR2 as YSYEKL. V lost 5 bases, J lost 2 bases, and 7 bases stayed unmatched. CDR3 sequence: CASSETRDRAYNEQFF. CDR3 bases: TGCGCCAGCAGCGAAACTAGGGACAGGGCCTACAATGAGCAGTTCTTC.

This clonotype was detected only a few times. The J gene is TRBJ2-2, the V gene TRBV24-1, with 15 bases aligning to TRBD2. The junction had 3 bases not matched to a gene; V was cut back by 4 bases and J by 7 bases. There are 16 residues in the CDR3. Germline lookup yields CDR1 KGHDR and CDR2 SFDVKD. In DNA form, the CDR3 reads TGTGCCACCAGTGACGGACTAGCGGGAGGGCTCGGGGAGCTGTTTTTT. Its translation: CATSDGLAGGLGELFF.

This clonotype was seen a handful of times. The chain uses TRBV10-3 and TRBJ2-6; 9 bases fit TRBD1. J was trimmed by 4 bases and V by 0 bases; bases with no gene match: 4. The CDR3 is 17 amino acids. CDR1 and CDR2 (germline): ENHRY, SYGVKD. CDR3 in amino acids: CAISESGQGIGANVLTF. The CDR3 region has the DNA TGTGCCATCAGTGAGTCAGGACAGGGGATCGGGGCCAACGTCCTGACTTTC.

The chain links TRBV12-3 or TRBV12-4 to TRBJ2-2, with D perhaps TRBD1 or TRBD2 (6 bases each). The CDR3 contains 18 residues. Deletions cut 5 bases from V and 1 base from J, with 20 bases between. This CDR3 is CASSPLGGAEKNTGELFF. CDR3 coding DNA: TGTGCCAGCAGTCCTCTGGGGGGCGCAGAGAAGAACACCGGGGAGCTGTTTTTT.

There are a few counts of this clonotype. The V call is TRBV28, the J call TRBJ1-1; 9 bases fit TRBD1. V gave up 3 bases and J gave up 1 base; unmatched junction bases: 3. Germline V gene data show CDR1 as MDHEN and CDR2 as SYDVKM. The CDR3 contains 15 residues. CDR3 DNA sequence: TGTGCCAGCAGTTTCCGGGGACAGGGGAACACTGAAGCTTTCTTT. This gives the protein CASSFRGQGNTEAFF.

The chain has TRBV5-1 and TRBJ2-2, with 7 nucleotides matching TRBD1. Germline CDR1 is SGHRS and CDR2 is YFSETQ. V was pared by 3 bases and J by 2 bases, with 10 bases of the junction left unmatched. The CDR3 is 17 amino acids. This CDR3 reads CASSSSGGPTNTGELFF. CDR3 coding DNA: TGCGCCAGCAGCTCGTCAGGGGGACCCACCAACACCGGGGAGCTGTTTTTT.

CDR3 in amino acids: CSARVGGTGVPTGELFF. The CDR3 DNA sequence: TGCAGTGCTAGAGTGGGGGGGACAGGGGTTCCCACCGGGGAGCTGTTTTTT. The chain has TRBV20-1 and TRBJ2-2; TRBD1 matches 10 bases. This CDR3 has 17 residues. From germline, CDR1 is DFQATT and CDR2 SNEGSKA (reference sequence). J was trimmed by 4 bases and V by 1 base; bases with no gene match: 9.

The chain recombines TRBV7-9 with TRBJ2-4, with TRBD2 as a possible D gene (6 bases). CDR1 is SEHNR and CDR2 is FQNEAQ in the germline V gene (reference sequence). V was clipped by 4 bases and J by 4 bases, with 17 bases between them. This CDR3 is built from 16 residues. This CDR3 is CASSYRPPGEKNIQYF. CDR3 coding DNA: TGTGCCAGCAGCTACCGACCCCCGGGAGAGAAAAACATTCAGTACTTC.

This clonotype was seen a handful of times. The genes are TRBV10-2 and TRBJ2-5; a weak D match, TRBD2 (5 bases). This CDR3 has 15 residues. V was trimmed by 0 bases and J by 4 bases, leaving 12 bases between them. The V gene's germline CDR1 is WSHSY and CDR2 SAAADI. CDR3 DNA: TGCGCCAGCAGTGAGTCAACTTGGGCGGGAGAGACCCAGTACTTC. Translated, it gives CASSESTWAGETQYF.